This entry is about one T cell receptor (beta chain). Researchers drew on about 90 million PBMCs for genomic DNA from unsorted samples. The data were obtained in a study of shared clonotypes between healthy human individuals. Unsorted PBMC DNA was run through sequencing on ten immunoSEQ deep assay plates. TCRdb's copy holds only in-frame clones and misses some; the assay was immunoSEQ multiplex PCR. The sample has hundreds of thousands of clones, more than 75% seen once. Germline V CDR1 and CDR2: SNHLY, FYNNEI. V shed 4 bases, J shed 3 bases, and the junction held 12 bases outside the gene matches. The CDR3 runs to 18 residues.

This receptor was obtained from a woman in her thirties or forties in good health. Some clones in this sample may be carry-over from other donors' samples. Material for sequencing was PBMCs. The chain combines TRBV2 with TRBJ2-1, with TRBD2 matching over 10 bases. As DNA, the CDR3 is TGTGCCAGCAGTGGGCCCGTTTCTAGCGGGAGTCACTACAATGAGCAGTTCTTC. Translating gives CASSGPVSSGSHYNEQFF.